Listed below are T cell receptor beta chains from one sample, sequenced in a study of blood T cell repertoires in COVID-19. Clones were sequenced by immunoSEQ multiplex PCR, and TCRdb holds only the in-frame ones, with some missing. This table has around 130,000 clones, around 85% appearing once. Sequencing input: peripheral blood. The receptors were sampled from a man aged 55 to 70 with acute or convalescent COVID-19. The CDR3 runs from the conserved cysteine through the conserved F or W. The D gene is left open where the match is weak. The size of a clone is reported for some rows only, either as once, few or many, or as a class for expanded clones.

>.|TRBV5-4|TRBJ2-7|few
CASSLAAVSSYEQYF
TGTGCCAGCAGCTTGGCCGCCGTTAGCTCCTACGAGCAGTACTTC
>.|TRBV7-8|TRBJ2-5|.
CASTLRLGSSETQYF
TGTGCCAGCACTTTGAGACTAGGGTCATCAGAGACCCAGTACTTC
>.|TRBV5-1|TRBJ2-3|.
CASTNGPAGDTQYF
TGCGCCAGTACCAATGGTCCGGCGGGAGATACGCAGTATTTT
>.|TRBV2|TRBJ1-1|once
CASNPGLNTEAFF
TGTGCCAGCAATCCAGGGTTGAACACTGAAGCTTTCTTT
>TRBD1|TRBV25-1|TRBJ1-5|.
CASSGTGGNQPQHF
TGTGCCAGCAGTGGTACAGGGGGGAATCAGCCCCAGCATTTT
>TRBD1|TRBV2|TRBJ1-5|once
CASSSGTGNQPQHF
TGTGCCAGCAGTTCCGGGACAGGCAATCAGCCCCAGCATTTT
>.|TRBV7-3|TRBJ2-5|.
CASSYMAGPQETQYF
TGTGCCAGCAGCTACATGGCAGGCCCCCAAGAGACCCAGTACTTC
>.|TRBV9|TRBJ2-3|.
CASSLRGSPNADTQYF
TGTGCCAGCAGCCTTAGGGGTAGCCCAAATGCGGATACGCAGTATTTT
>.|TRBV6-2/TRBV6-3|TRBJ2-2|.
CASSFTTPTGELFF
TGTGCCAGCAGTTTCACGACACCGACCGGGGAGCTGTTTTTT
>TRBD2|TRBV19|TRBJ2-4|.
CASSYASGNIQYF
TGTGCCAGTAGTTATGCTAGCGGTAACATTCAGTACTTC
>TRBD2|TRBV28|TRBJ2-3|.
CASSPLAGADTQYF
TGTGCCAGCAGTCCACTAGCGGGAGCAGATACGCAGTATTTT
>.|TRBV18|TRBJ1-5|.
CASSPQEGHNQPQHF
TGTGCCAGCTCACCACAGGAGGGGCACAATCAGCCCCAGCATTTT
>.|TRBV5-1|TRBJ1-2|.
CASSSPNLTGPRGYTF
TGCGCCAGCAGCTCGCCCAACTTGACAGGCCCCAGGGGCTACACCTTC
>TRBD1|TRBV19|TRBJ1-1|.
CASSLTGAVTEAFF
TGTGCCAGTAGCCTTACAGGGGCAGTCACTGAAGCTTTCTTT
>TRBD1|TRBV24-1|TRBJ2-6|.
CATSVSGTGKDNVLTF
TGTGCCACCAGTGTCTCCGGGACAGGGAAAGACAACGTCCTGACTTTC
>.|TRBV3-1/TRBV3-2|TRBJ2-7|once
CASSQGLNYEQYF
TGTGCCAGCAGCCAGGGACTGAACTACGAGCAGTACTTC
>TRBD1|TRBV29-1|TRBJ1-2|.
CSARGDDREGGYTF
TGCAGCGCTAGGGGCGACGACAGGGAAGGTGGCTACACCTTC
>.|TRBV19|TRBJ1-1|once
CASSPGLNTEAFF
TGTGCCAGTAGTCCAGGGCTGAACACTGAAGCTTTCTTT
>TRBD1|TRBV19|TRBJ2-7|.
CASSIGNRGRWEQYF
TGTGCCAGTAGTATAGGAAACAGGGGAAGATGGGAGCAGTACTTC
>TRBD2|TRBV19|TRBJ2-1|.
CASSRLAGGGNEQFF
TGTGCCAGTAGTAGGTTAGCGGGAGGGGGGAATGAGCAGTTCTTC
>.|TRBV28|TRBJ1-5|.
CASTLNLDMYSNQPQHF
TGTGCCAGCACTTTGAACTTGGACATGTATAGCAATCAGCCCCAGCATTTT
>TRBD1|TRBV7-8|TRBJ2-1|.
CASSPLRQGAEQFF
TGTGCCAGCAGCCCCCTCCGACAGGGGGCTGAGCAGTTCTTC
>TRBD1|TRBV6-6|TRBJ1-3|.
CASSYWDRRSGNTIYF
TGTGCCAGCAGTTACTGGGACAGGCGCTCTGGAAACACCATATATTTT
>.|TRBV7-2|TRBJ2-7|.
CASSLTRGPEQYF
TGTGCCAGCAGCTTAACCCGTGGGCCCGAGCAGTACTTC
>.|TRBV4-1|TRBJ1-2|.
CASSQDSGRSYGYTF
TGCGCCAGCAGCCAAGATTCAGGGAGGTCCTATGGCTACACCTTC
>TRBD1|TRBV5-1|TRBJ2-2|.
CASSSGQVTTGELFF
TGCGCCAGCAGCTCGGGACAGGTGACCACCGGGGAGCTGTTTTTT
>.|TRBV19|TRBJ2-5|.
CASTRGGDGVETQYF
TGTGCCAGTACCCGAGGAGGGGATGGGGTGGAGACCCAGTACTTC
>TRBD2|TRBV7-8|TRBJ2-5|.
CASSLGGSGRETQYF
TGTGCCAGCAGCTTAGGTGGTAGCGGGAGGGAGACCCAGTACTTC
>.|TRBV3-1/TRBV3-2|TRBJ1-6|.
CASSQDWGHPRGNSPLHF
TGTGCCAGCAGCCAAGATTGGGGGCACCCGAGGGGCAATTCACCCCTCCACTTT
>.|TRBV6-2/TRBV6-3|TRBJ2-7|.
CASSYTDMPHYEQYF
TGTGCCAGCAGTTACACCGACATGCCCCACTACGAGCAGTACTTC
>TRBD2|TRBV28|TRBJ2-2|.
CASSTRTSLGELFF
TGTGCCAGCAGTACGAGGACTAGCCTCGGGGAGCTGTTTTTT
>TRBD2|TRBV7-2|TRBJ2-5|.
CASSVRLAQETQYF
TGTGCCAGCAGCGTGAGACTAGCCCAAGAGACCCAGTACTTC
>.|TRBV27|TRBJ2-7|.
CASSFSRGSYEQYF
TGTGCCAGCAGTTTTAGTCGAGGATCCTACGAGCAGTACTTC
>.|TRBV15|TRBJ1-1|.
CATSRARLNGDTEAFF
TGTGCCACCAGCAGGGCCCGACTTAACGGAGACACTGAAGCTTTCTTT
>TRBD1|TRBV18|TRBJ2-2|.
CASSRPGQGGAGELFF
TGTGCCAGCTCACGGCCGGGACAGGGAGGCGCCGGGGAGCTGTTTTTT
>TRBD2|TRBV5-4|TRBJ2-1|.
CASSPAGARDEQFF
TGTGCCAGCAGCCCCGCGGGAGCGAGGGATGAGCAGTTCTTC
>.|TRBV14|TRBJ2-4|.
CASSLSGANIQYF
TGTGCCAGCAGTCTCTCAGGGGCCAACATTCAGTACTTC
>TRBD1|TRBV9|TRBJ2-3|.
CASSVGDRGRADTQYF
TGTGCCAGCAGCGTAGGGGACAGGGGAAGAGCAGATACGCAGTATTTT
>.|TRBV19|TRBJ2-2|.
CASSILTANTGELFF
TGTGCCAGTAGTATACTTACAGCGAACACCGGGGAGCTGTTTTTT
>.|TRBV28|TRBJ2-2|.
CASSSLRDFTAGLSNTGELFF
TGTGCCAGCAGCTCTCTACGGGACTTCACTGCGGGGTTATCTAACACCGGGGAGCTGTTTTTT
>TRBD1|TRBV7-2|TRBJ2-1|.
CASSRDRGQYNEQFF
TGTGCCAGCAGCCGCGACAGGGGGCAGTACAATGAGCAGTTCTTC
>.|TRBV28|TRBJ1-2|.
CASRSQGPTTNYGYTF
TGTGCCAGCAGGTCACAGGGCCCAACCACTAACTATGGCTACACCTTC
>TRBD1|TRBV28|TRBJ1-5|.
CASSAPRQGLSNQPQHF
TGTGCCAGCAGTGCCCCTAGACAGGGCCTTAGCAATCAGCCCCAGCATTTT
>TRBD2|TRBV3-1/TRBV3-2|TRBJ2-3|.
CASSQEQREGRDTQYF
TGTGCCAGCAGCCAAGAACAGCGGGAGGGCCGAGATACGCAGTATTTT
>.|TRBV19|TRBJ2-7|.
CASSTRHFYEQYF
TGTGCCAGTAGTACCCGACATTTCTACGAGCAGTACTTC
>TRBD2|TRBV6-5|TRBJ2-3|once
CASSSRLASTDTQYF
TGTGCCAGCAGTTCTCGACTAGCTAGCACAGATACGCAGTATTTT
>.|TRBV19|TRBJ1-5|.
CASSMEPQGTQPQHF
TGTGCCAGTAGTATGGAACCGCAGGGGACTCAGCCCCAGCATTTT
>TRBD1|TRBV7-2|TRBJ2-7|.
CASRWTGTYEQYF
TGTGCCAGCAGGTGGACAGGGACCTACGAGCAGTACTTC
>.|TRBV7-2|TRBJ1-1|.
CASSLVQTGKTEAFF
TGTGCCAGCAGCTTAGTTCAAACAGGAAAGACTGAAGCTTTCTTT
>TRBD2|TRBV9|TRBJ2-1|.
CASTRRGERDNEQFF
TGTGCCAGCACTAGGCGGGGGGAGAGAGACAATGAGCAGTTCTTC
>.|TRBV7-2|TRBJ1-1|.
CASSLVPGQSRSEAFF
TGTGCCAGCAGCTTAGTCCCGGGTCAGAGTCGTTCTGAAGCTTTCTTT
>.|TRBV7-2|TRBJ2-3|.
CASCQAGSTDTQYF
TGTGCCAGCTGCCAGGCTGGGAGCACAGATACGCAGTATTTT
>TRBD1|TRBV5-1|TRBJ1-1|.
CASSSGQGRGTEAFF
TGCGCCAGCAGCTCGGGACAGGGGAGGGGCACTGAAGCTTTCTTT
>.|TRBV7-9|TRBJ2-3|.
CASSLYTDTQYF
TGTGCCAGCAGCCTTTACACAGATACGCAGTATTTT